This is a list of T cell receptor beta chains from one sample in a study of OX40 agonist ivuxolimab in advanced cancers. This table comes from immunoSEQ multiplex PCR, and its TCRdb copy is limited to in-frame clones, with some not included. Of 60,000 to 70,000 clones listed, less than 95% are singletons. This material consisted of CD4+ or CD8+ T cells sorted from blood, taken in a trial of the OX40 agonist ivuxolimab. The receptors were sampled from an adult with an advanced solid tumor such as melanoma, head and neck, liver or kidney cancer. Each CDR3 is given with its conserved first and last residue. A D gene is named only where the DNA matches it firmly. Clone size is stated in some rows and not others, as once, few, many or a class when expanded.

-,TRBJ2-7,-,TRBV27,CASSPTGRAPYEQYF,TGTGCCAGCAGTCCCACAGGCAGGGCACCCTACGAGCAGTACTTC
-,TRBJ2-7,TRBD2,TRBV5-1,CASTGRTSGEQYF,TGCGCCAGCACCGGACGAACTAGCGGCGAGCAGTACTTC
once,TRBJ2-7,-,TRBV7-6,CASSQPGAVYEQYF,TGTGCCAGCAGCCAACCGGGGGCAGTCTACGAGCAGTACTTC
-,TRBJ1-5,TRBD1,TRBV19,CASSIDPDRGPHPGQPQHF,TGTGCCAGTAGTATAGATCCGGACAGGGGGCCCCACCCCGGTCAGCCCCAGCATTTT
-,TRBJ1-3,-,TRBV11-3,CASSPGRGPFSGNTIYF,TGTGCCAGCAGCCCTGGACGGGGCCCTTTTTCTGGAAACACCATATATTTT
-,TRBJ2-7,TRBD2,TRBV7-7,CAILRGRTSRNHYEQYF,TGTGCCATCCTTCGCGGTAGGACTAGCAGAAACCACTACGAGCAGTACTTC
-,TRBJ2-2,-,TRBV15,CATSRTANTGELFF,TGTGCCACCAGCCGGACGGCGAACACCGGGGAGCTGTTTTTT
-,TRBJ1-1,-,TRBV19,CASSIGDTITEAFF,TGTGCCAGTAGTATTGGGGATACGATCACTGAAGCTTTCTTT
once,TRBJ2-1,TRBD1,TRBV18,CASSDVRGLTYNEQFF,TGTGCCAGCTCAGACGTCAGGGGGCTAACCTACAATGAGCAGTTCTTC
once,TRBJ1-2,-,TRBV28,CASSPAGDSNYGYTF,TGTGCCAGCAGTCCAGCAGGGGACTCTAACTATGGCTACACCTTC
-,TRBJ2-7,TRBD2,TRBV4-2,CASSQDLPSVGRAYEQYF,TGTGCCAGCAGCCAAGATCTTCCTTCTGTCGGGAGGGCCTACGAGCAGTACTTC
-,TRBJ1-1,-,TRBV6-1,CASSEPPGTDTEAFF,TGTGCCAGCAGTGAACCCCCGGGGACGGACACTGAAGCTTTCTTT
-,TRBJ1-5,TRBD1,TRBV10-2,CASSDIYRGSNQPQHF,TGCGCCAGCAGTGACATCTACAGGGGTTCCAATCAGCCCCAGCATTTT
-,TRBJ2-1,-,TRBV18,CASSPRRRESSYNEQFF,TGTGCCAGCTCACCACGAAGGCGCGAGAGCTCCTACAATGAGCAGTTCTTC
-,TRBJ2-1,-,TRBV11-2,CASSPPGNEQFF,TGTGCCTCTAGTCCCCCTGGAAATGAGCAGTTCTTC
-,TRBJ2-5,-,TRBV27,CASSLSGGARSDQETQYF,TGTGCCAGCAGTTTATCGGGGGGGGCAAGGAGTGACCAAGAGACCCAGTACTTC
-,TRBJ1-1,TRBD1,TRBV19,CASSTTGAQNTEAFF,TGTGCCAGTAGCACGACAGGGGCGCAGAACACTGAAGCTTTCTTT
-,TRBJ2-1,-,TRBV27,CASSFGHEQFF,TGTGCCAGCAGTTTCGGACATGAGCAGTTCTTC
-,TRBJ2-7,TRBD2,TRBV5-1,CASSFGRGYEQYF,TGCGCCAGCAGCTTTGGGAGGGGCTACGAGCAGTACTTC
-,TRBJ2-7,-,TRBV6-1,CASSESFPTLRDPTSRQYF,TGTGCCAGCAGTGAATCCTTCCCCACCCTCCGGGACCCCACCTCTCGGCAGTACTTC
-,TRBJ2-3,-,TRBV11-3,CASSSASSTDTQYF,TGTGCCAGCAGCTCGGCCAGCTCCACAGATACGCAGTATTTT
-,TRBJ2-5,TRBD1,TRBV9,CASSAPGQGAVETQYF,TGTGCCAGCAGCGCCCCGGGACAGGGGGCTGTGGAGACCCAGTACTTC
-,TRBJ2-5,TRBD2,TRBV27,CASSPTGGQETQYF,TGTGCCAGCAGTCCAACCGGGGGGCAAGAGACCCAGTACTTC
-,TRBJ1-1,-,TRBV7-6,CASSLSAGAEAFF,TGTGCCAGCAGCTTATCAGCCGGGGCTGAAGCTTTCTTT
-,TRBJ2-7,-,TRBV5-4,CASSGEILNEQYF,TGTGCCAGCAGCGGAGAGATCTTAAACGAGCAGTACTTC
-,TRBJ1-4,-,TRBV7-8,CASSPTQVLNEKLFF,TGTGCCAGCAGCCCGACCCAGGTCCTTAATGAAAAACTGTTTTTT
-,TRBJ2-1,-,TRBV11-2,CASSLEDLLYSAGDEQFF,TGTGCCAGCAGCTTAGAGGACCTTCTATACTCCGCCGGCGATGAGCAGTTCTTC
-,TRBJ1-3,-,TRBV19,CASKEVYGNTIYF,TGTGCCAGTAAGGAAGTCTATGGAAACACCATATATTTT
-,TRBJ2-1,-,TRBV10-1,CASSESRMPNEQFF,TGCGCCAGCAGTGAGTCGCGGATGCCCAATGAGCAGTTCTTC
-,TRBJ1-4,-,TRBV7-9,CASSISFGSGEKLFF,TGTGCCAGCAGCATTTCGTTTGGGTCTGGAGAAAAACTGTTTTTT
-,TRBJ2-1,-,TRBV2,CASKGANSYNEQFF,TGTGCCAGCAAAGGGGCGAACTCCTACAATGAGCAGTTCTTC
once,TRBJ1-2,TRBD1,TRBV9,CASSVGIQGAAYGYTF,TGTGCCAGCAGCGTAGGAATACAGGGGGCTGCCTATGGCTACACCTTC
-,TRBJ2-5,-,TRBV10-2,CASSEWAAEPRDTQYF,TGCGCCAGCAGTGAATGGGCAGCTGAACCAAGAGACACCCAGTACTTC
-,TRBJ2-5,-,TRBV7-9,CASGKTETQYF,TGTGCCAGCGGCAAGACAGAGACCCAGTACTTC
few,TRBJ2-7,-,TRBV7-9,CASSLTAGEQYF,TGTGCCAGCAGCCTCACTGCAGGAGAGCAGTACTTC
-,TRBJ1-5,-,TRBV2,CASLDRYSNQPQHF,TGTGCCAGCCTCGACAGGTATAGCAATCAGCCCCAGCATTTT
-,TRBJ2-3,TRBD1,TRBV7-2,CASSPTGGAGDTQYF,TGTGCCAGCAGCCCTACAGGGGGCGCGGGGGATACGCAGTATTTT
-,TRBJ2-3,TRBD2,TRBV6-5,CASSSQTSGSTDTQYF,TGTGCCAGCAGTTCTCAAACTAGCGGGAGCACAGATACGCAGTATTTT
-,TRBJ2-1,-,TRBV4-1,CASSQGISVGPSTAYNEQFF,TGCGCCAGCAGCCAAGGAATTTCTGTCGGCCCGAGTACTGCCTACAATGAGCAGTTCTTC
-,TRBJ2-7,-,TRBV15,CATSRDTASSYEQYF,TGTGCCACCAGCAGAGATACAGCGAGCTCCTACGAGCAGTACTTC
-,TRBJ2-3,TRBD1,TRBV27,CASSLSGQGRGTDTQYF,TGTGCCAGCAGTTTATCAGGACAGGGGAGAGGAACAGATACGCAGTATTTT
-,TRBJ2-7,-,TRBV4-2,CASSQEGRQGGYEQYF,TGTGCCAGCAGCCAAGAAGGTAGGCAGGGAGGCTACGAGCAGTACTTC
-,TRBJ2-2,-,TRBV5-1,CASSGPNTGELFF,TGCGCCAGCAGCGGACCGAACACCGGGGAGCTGTTTTTT
-,TRBJ1-3,-,TRBV27,CASSLWGTGNTIYF,TGTGCCAGCAGTTTGTGGGGTACTGGAAACACCATATATTTT
-,TRBJ2-7,TRBD2,TRBV5-4,CASSQELAGVSEQYF,TGTGCCAGCAGCCAAGAACTAGCGGGAGTGAGCGAGCAGTACTTC
-,TRBJ1-1,-,TRBV19,CASTIWGNTEAFF,TGTGCCAGTACCATCTGGGGGAACACTGAAGCTTTCTTT
-,TRBJ1-2,TRBD1,TRBV6-4,CASTGRGLGYTF,TGTGCCAGCACCGGCAGGGGGCTCGGCTACACCTTC
-,TRBJ1-1,-,TRBV19,CASSISQGNTEAFF,TGTGCCAGTAGTATCTCACAGGGGAACACTGAAGCTTTCTTT
-,TRBJ2-3,TRBD2,TRBV6-4,CASSDSGGRADTQYF,TGTGCCAGCAGTGACTCTGGCGGGAGGGCAGATACGCAGTATTTT
-,TRBJ1-2,-,TRBV10-1,CASSDSKRYGYTF,TGCGCCAGCAGTGATTCTAAACGCTATGGCTACACCTTC
-,TRBJ2-5,TRBD2,TRBV7-7,CASSKTSGAQETQYF,TGTGCCAGCTCCAAGACTAGCGGGGCCCAAGAGACCCAGTACTTC
-,TRBJ1-2,-,TRBV12-5,CASGGPDYGYTF,TGTGCTAGTGGGGGACCCGACTATGGCTACACCTTC
-,TRBJ2-3,-,TRBV5-1,CASEPGHSTDTQYF,TGCGCCTCTGAACCGGGACACAGCACAGATACGCAGTATTTT
-,TRBJ2-1,TRBD2,TRBV7-9,CASSHGTSGTYGGNEQFF,TGTGCCAGCAGCCACGGGACTAGCGGAACTTACGGCGGCAATGAGCAGTTCTTC
-,TRBJ1-1,-,TRBV6-1,CASSEVLPEAFF,TGTGCCAGCAGTGAAGTGCTGCCTGAAGCTTTCTTT
-,TRBJ1-5,-,TRBV6-6,CASSYHRDGNQPQHF,TGTGCCAGCAGTTACCATCGGGACGGCAATCAGCCCCAGCATTTT
-,TRBJ2-7,-,TRBV7-9,CASSPSPYEQYF,TGTGCCAGCAGCCCCTCCCCTTACGAGCAGTACTTC
-,TRBJ1-4,TRBD1,TRBV7-9,CASSNRQGAIDEKLFF,TGTGCCAGCAGCAACCGACAGGGGGCTATCGATGAAAAACTGTTTTTT